This TCR beta chain was sequenced for a study of T cells in Graves' hyperthyroidism and ophthalmopathy. Germline loops: CDR1 KGHSH, CDR2 LQKENI. Trimming removed 0 bases at V and 4 bases at J, with 12 bases between. This CDR3 contains 15 residues. The source material, RNA transcripts, was used to amplify TCR beta CDR3 regions. First-round RT-PCR targeting the TCR CDR3 was performed with the HTBI primer set. TCRdb used MiXCR to reprocess the multiplex PCR reads, holding one entry per CDR3 protein. The table shows fewer than 600,000 distinct CDR3 sequences, with 12% to 15% occurring only once. The V call is TRBV18, the J call TRBJ1-2, with D possibly being TRBD1 (5 bases). This clonotype was obtained from a woman in her 40s with Graves' hyperthyroidism. Sequences were obtained from blood. CDR3 sequence reads: CASSPPGRDGYGYTF. CDR3 DNA: TGTGCCAGCTCACCACCGGGCAGGGATGGCTATGGCTACACCTTC. Filled out from reference TRBV18 and TRBJ1-2, the complete variable domain reads NAGVMQNPRHLVRRRGQEARLRCSPMKGHSHVYWYRQLPEEGLKFMVYLQKENIIDESGMPKERFSAEFPKEGPSILRIQQVVRGDSAAYFCASSPPGRDGYGYTFGSGTRLTVV.